This TCR beta chain stems from a study of cytomegalovirus exposure and HLA in healthy donors. A word on this clone: The same CDR3 also results from other DNA sequences found in this sample.

The primer mix had 60 Vbeta and 13 Jbeta primers. The repertoire was sequenced with immunoSEQ multiplex PCR; TCRdb's copy has only in-frame clones and lacks some. The data show about 160,000 clones, with 87% seen just once and about 0.9% held by the top ten. V lost 0 bases and J lost 2, with 7 bases in between. Per the germline V gene, CDR1 is GTSNPN and CDR2 is SVGIG (reference sequence). This CDR3 is built from 13 residues. The gene calls are TRBV30 and TRBJ1-1; no definite D call. The sample was PBMCs. The receptor comes from a woman aged 30 to 39 in good health and CMV-seronegative. CDR3 nucleotides: TGTGCCTGGAGTGTACGGGGAAACACTGAAGCTTTCTTT. This sequence encodes CAWSVRGNTEAFF.